The source of this T cell receptor beta chain is a study of metastatic and nonmetastatic thyroid tumors. Study information: Malignant thyroid and benign thyroid patients provided blood and tumor or nodule tissue whose repertoires were compared.

Study-wide points: It was reported that TCR beta diversity was significantly higher in malignant thyroid tumors than benign nodules, in blood and tumor.

Per the study methods: To classify distant metastasis in papillary thyroid cancer, a model was built from CDR3 differences across clinicopathological groups. TCRdb re-called the PCR reads with MiXCR. For this entry, the V and J calls and clone size follow TCRdb and not the study's own pipeline. The sample lists about 28,000 clones; about a quarter were seen once. Not a single patient had been given any form of treatment at any point before undergoing thyroid surgery. This clone showed up many times. The antigen remains undetermined. The junction departs from the called germline gene at one end, perhaps through a read error. Germline lookup yields CDR1 LGHDT and CDR2 YNNKEL (reference sequence). The CDR3 totals 11 residues.

This TCR was recovered from a female donor with papillary thyroid cancer or a benign thyroid nodule (not recorded which). Some clones in this sample may be carry-over from other donors' samples. The V and J genes are TRBV3-1 and TRBJ2-1; D not resolved. Sequenced: blood. The CDR3 DNA sequence: TGTGCCAGCAGCCAGAACAATGAGCGGTTCTTC. Encoded protein: CASSQNNERFF.